The rows below give T cell receptor beta chains drawn from one sample of a study of T cells in Graves' hyperthyroidism and ophthalmopathy. Each CDR3 protein is one row after TCRdb ran MiXCR on the multiplex PCR reads. Of fewer than 110,000 distinct CDR3 sequences in the sample, roughly 47% were seen once. Input material: blood. The receptors were gathered from a man aged 40-49 years with Graves' hyperthyroidism. Each CDR3 is given without its conserved first and last residue. Clone sizes are given selectively: once, few, many, or a class where the clone is expanded.

many	TRBV20-1	TRBJ1-2	SAETGEYGYT
many	TRBV7-2	TRBJ2-1	ASSLLNNEQF
once	TRBV7-2	TRBJ1-2	ASSSDRYYRYT
many	TRBV19	TRBJ2-1	ASSIEPPGLLYYNEQF
few	TRBV27	TRBJ1-4	ASSLVGQAPQKLF
.	TRBV7-2	TRBJ2-7	ASSLPTTDGEQY
few	TRBV28	TRBJ2-1	ASSQTSGDYNEQF
.	TRBV10-2	TRBJ1-4	AGSGQKNEKLF
many	TRBV12-3/TRBV12-4	TRBJ2-5	ASSFGRQKTQY
many	TRBV24-1	TRBJ2-3	ATSLAGGGGTDTQY
.	TRBV7-2	TRBJ2-1	ASSLPTGRDNEQF
few	TRBV30	TRBJ1-6	AWSVRGQGTSPLH
many	TRBV20-1	TRBJ2-7	SAHSQGASYEQY
many	TRBV7-3	TRBJ2-7	ASSLSGGPLYEQY
.	TRBV10-3	TRBJ1-5	AISWDGDNEPQH
.	TRBV2	TRBJ1-2	ASSDVFSTGNT
many	TRBV20-1	TRBJ1-5	SAPPGGDQPQH
.	TRBV5-1	TRBJ1-1	ASSSLGVWNTEAF
.	TRBV9	TRBJ1-4	ASSVVWGELNEKLF
few	TRBV7-2	TRBJ1-2	ASSPPVSVSGYT
.	TRBV29-1	TRBJ2-1	SVLSGTYWVNEQF
many	TRBV5-6	TRBJ1-1	ASSLWVMNTEAF
.	TRBV9	TRBJ2-7	ASSATGTSTYEQY
.	TRBV20-1	TRBJ2-7	SATSGTGNSFHEQH
.	TRBV10-2	TRBJ2-7	ACSEPGLDCEQY
many	TRBV11-3	TRBJ2-7	ASSLRSYEQY
many	TRBV5-6	TRBJ1-2	ASSFRKGASGYT
.	TRBV25-1	TRBJ1-2	AKIAGGYGYT
.	TRBV7-2	TRBJ2-2	ASSLSTSGSHPTGELF
many	TRBV5-4	TRBJ2-1	ASSLRGSQINEQF
.	TRBV7-2	TRBJ1-1	ASSQEGARRDEAF
.	TRBV7-6	TRBJ2-1	ASSETFSGTRGDNEQC
many	TRBV7-8	TRBJ2-3	ASSPHSGGAIDTQY
many	TRBV20-1	TRBJ2-7	SAPGGNEQY
many	TRBV14	TRBJ2-1	ASSQDWSGTTEQF
once	TRBV7-9	TRBJ2-3	ASRMDLDNEQY
many	TRBV19	TRBJ1-2	ASSPTGQVGYT
.	TRBV7-3	TRBJ2-1	ASSPGGDTRNEQF
many	TRBV7-2	TRBJ2-1	ASSNHYNEQF
.	TRBV20-1	TRBJ1-1	SARGTGGFTEAF
many	TRBV5-1	TRBJ2-1	ASSHQVSYNEQF
once	TRBV5-5	TRBJ1-5	ASPDGGPSNQPQH
many	TRBV6-1	TRBJ2-1	ASSERLNEQF
.	TRBV15	TRBJ1-1	ATSRDPPGEEAF
many	TRBV12-3/TRBV12-4	TRBJ1-3	ASTWTTGNTIY
.	TRBV6-5	TRBJ2-6	ASSLGQISGANVLT
many	TRBV2	TRBJ1-2	ASSEAGDSGGYT
many	TRBV5-1	TRBJ2-5	ASSPGGQGKTQY
.	TRBV10-2	TRBJ1-3	ASSEGPSSGNAIY
many	TRBV11-1	TRBJ2-5	ASSLMGFEGGKTQY
many	TRBV6-5	TRBJ1-6	ASSYQLEGTPLH
.	TRBV5-1	TRBJ2-3	ASSPWTGGLPSTDTQY
many	TRBV7-8	TRBJ1-1	ASSLEPGTEAF
many	TRBV6-1	TRBJ2-7	ASIRTSGTYEQY
many	TRBV9	TRBJ2-7	ASSGTSGRLAEQY